Sequencing of this TCR beta chain was carried out in a study of cytomegalovirus exposure and HLA in healthy donors. Turning to the study itself: Earlier results showed 120 million or so unique TCR beta sequences derived from approximately 180 million T cells. Study results and caveats: Cytomegalovirus association was assigned to 150 to 200 TCR beta chains. Association of 15,000 to 20,000 TCR beta sequences with HLA alleles was found at 0.05 false discovery rate in a later analysis. Three chains linked to CMV were shown in vitro to be specific for CMV antigens.

The CDR3 spans 15 residues. Germline CDR1 SGHNT, CDR2 YYREEE (reference sequence). V lost 0 bases and J 5 bases, leaving 15 bases between the germline ends. Regarding this clone: Its target is unknown.

The primer mix had 60 Vbeta and 13 Jbeta primers. Repertoires were generated with immunoSEQ multiplex PCR, while TCRdb's copy carries only in-frame clones and drops some. The table shows about 120,000 clones, with over 65% occurring only once. This clonotype originated in a man in his thirties or forties in good health and CMV-seropositive. Sequencing used PBMCs. V usage is TRBV5-4 and J usage is TRBJ2-7, with D possibly matching TRBD2 (5 bases). CDR3 nucleotides: TGTGCCAGCAGCTTGGACGAGAGGGTTGCCGACGAGCAGTACTTC. Residues: CASSLDERVADEQYF. The full variable domain, rest sourced from reference TRBV5-4 and TRBJ2-7, is ETGVTQSPTHLIKTRGQQVTLRCSSQSGHNTVSWYQQALGQGPQFIFQYYREEENGRGNFPPRFSGLQFPNYSSELNVNALELDDSALYLCASSLDERVADEQYFGPGTRLTVT.